This T cell receptor (beta chain) came from a study of shared clonotypes between healthy human individuals. Only CD45RO-negative cells positively selected for CCR7 counted as naive CD8 cells, so terminally differentiated effector memory CD45RA+ cells were excluded. Trimming removed 4 bases from V and 2 bases from J; junction bases left unmatched: 6. This CDR3 spans 14 amino acids. Germline V lookup: CDR1 SGHDT, CDR2 YYEEEE. Repertoires were generated with immunoSEQ multiplex PCR, while TCRdb's copy carries only in-frame clones and drops some. This table has around 2.1 million clones, 90% to 95% appearing once.

Material: naive CD8+ T cells from PBMCs. The clonotype originates from a man between 18 and 29 years old in good health. Some clones in this sample may be carry-over from other donors' samples. This chain uses TRBV5-6 with TRBJ2-7; 7 bases match TRBD1. This CDR3 is CASSQGVRAYEQYF. The CDR3 DNA follows: TGTGCCAGCAGCCAGGGGGTCAGGGCCTACGAGCAGTACTTC. Full variable domain (rest looked up from reference TRBV5-6 and TRBJ2-7): DAGVTQSPTHLIKTRGQQVTLRCSPKSGHDTVSWYQQALGQGPQFIFQYYEEEERQRGNFPDRFSGHQFPNYSSELNVNALLLGDSALYLCASSQGVRAYEQYFGPGTRLTVT.